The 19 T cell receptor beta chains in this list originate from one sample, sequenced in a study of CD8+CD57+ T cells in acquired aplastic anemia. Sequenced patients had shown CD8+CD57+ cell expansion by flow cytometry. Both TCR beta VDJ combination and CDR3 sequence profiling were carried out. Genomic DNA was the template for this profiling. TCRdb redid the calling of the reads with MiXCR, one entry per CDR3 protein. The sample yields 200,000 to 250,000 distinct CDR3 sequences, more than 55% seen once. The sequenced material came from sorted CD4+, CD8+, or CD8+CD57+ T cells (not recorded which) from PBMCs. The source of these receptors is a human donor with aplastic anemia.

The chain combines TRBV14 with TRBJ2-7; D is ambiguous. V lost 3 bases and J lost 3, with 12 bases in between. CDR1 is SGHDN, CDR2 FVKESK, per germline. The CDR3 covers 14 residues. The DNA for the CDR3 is TGTGCCAGCAGCCAGGTCGGACCGAGCTACGAGCAGTACTTC. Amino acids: CASSQVGPSYEQYF.

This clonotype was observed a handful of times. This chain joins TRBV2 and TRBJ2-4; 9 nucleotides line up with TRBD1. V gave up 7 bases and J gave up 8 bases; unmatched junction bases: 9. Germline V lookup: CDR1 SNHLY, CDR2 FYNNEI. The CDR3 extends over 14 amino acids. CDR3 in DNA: TGTGCCAGCATGACGGACAGGGGAGTGGACATTCAGTACTTC. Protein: CASMTDRGVDIQYF. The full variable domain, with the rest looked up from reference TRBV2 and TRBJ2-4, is EPEVTQTPSHQVTQMGQEVILRCVPISNHLYFYWYRQILGQKVEFLVSFYNNEISEKSEIFDDQFSVERPDGSNFTLKIRSTKLEDSAMYFCASMTDRGVDIQYFGAGTRLSVL.

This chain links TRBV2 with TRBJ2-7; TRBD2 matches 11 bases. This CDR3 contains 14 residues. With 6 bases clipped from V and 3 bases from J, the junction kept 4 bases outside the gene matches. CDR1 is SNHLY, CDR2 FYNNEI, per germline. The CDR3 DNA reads TGTGCCAGCAGGGGGACTAGCGGAGACTACGAGCAGTACTTC. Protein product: CASRGTSGDYEQYF. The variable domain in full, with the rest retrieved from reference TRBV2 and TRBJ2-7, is EPEVTQTPSHQVTQMGQEVILRCVPISNHLYFYWYRQILGQKVEFLVSFYNNEISEKSEIFDDQFSVERPDGSNFTLKIRSTKLEDSAMYFCASRGTSGDYEQYFGPGTRLTVT.

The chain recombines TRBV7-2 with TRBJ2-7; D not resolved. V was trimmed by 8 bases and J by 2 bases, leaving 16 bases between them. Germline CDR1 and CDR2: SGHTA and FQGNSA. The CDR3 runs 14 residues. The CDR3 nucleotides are TGTGCCAGCCAAACGACCATAGTCCCCTACGAGCAGTACTTC. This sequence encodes CASQTTIVPYEQYF.

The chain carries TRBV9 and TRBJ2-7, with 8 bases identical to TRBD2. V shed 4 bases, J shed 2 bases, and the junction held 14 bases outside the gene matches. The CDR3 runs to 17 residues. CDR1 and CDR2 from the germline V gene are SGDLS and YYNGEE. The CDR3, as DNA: TGTGCCAGCAGCCCCCACTCGGGGGGGAGTATCGCCTACGAGCAGTACTTC. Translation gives CASSPHSGGSIAYEQYF.

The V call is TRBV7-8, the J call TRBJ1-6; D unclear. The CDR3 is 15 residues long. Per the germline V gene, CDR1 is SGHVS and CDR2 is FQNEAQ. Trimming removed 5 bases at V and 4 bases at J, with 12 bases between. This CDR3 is CASSPIATYNSPLHF. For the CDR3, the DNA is TGTGCCAGCAGCCCAATAGCCACGTATAATTCACCCCTCCACTTT.

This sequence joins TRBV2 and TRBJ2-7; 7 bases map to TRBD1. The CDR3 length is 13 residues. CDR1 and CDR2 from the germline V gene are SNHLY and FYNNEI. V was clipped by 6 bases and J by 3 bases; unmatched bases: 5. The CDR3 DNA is TGTGCCAGCAGCCCCGGACAGGTCTACGAGCAGTACTTC. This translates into CASSPGQVYEQYF.

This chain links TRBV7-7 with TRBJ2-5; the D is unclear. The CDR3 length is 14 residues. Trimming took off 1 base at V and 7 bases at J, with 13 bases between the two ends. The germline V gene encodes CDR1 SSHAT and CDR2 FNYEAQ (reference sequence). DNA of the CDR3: TGTGCCAGCAGCTTAGATTCGGGTTTGCGGACCCAGTACTTC. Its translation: CASSLDSGLRTQYF. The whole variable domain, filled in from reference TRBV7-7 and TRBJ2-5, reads GAGVSQSPRYKVTKRGQDVTLRCDPISSHATLYWYQQALGQGPEFLTYFNYEAQPDKSGLPSDRFSAERPEGSISTLTIQRTEQRDSAMYRCASSLDSGLRTQYFGPGTRLLVL.

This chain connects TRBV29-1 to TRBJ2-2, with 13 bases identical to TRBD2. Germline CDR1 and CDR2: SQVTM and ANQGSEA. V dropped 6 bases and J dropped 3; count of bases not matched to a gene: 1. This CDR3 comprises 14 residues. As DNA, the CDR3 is TGCAGCGTCACTAGCGGGAGGGACACCGGGGAGCTGTTTTTT. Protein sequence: CSVTSGRDTGELFF.

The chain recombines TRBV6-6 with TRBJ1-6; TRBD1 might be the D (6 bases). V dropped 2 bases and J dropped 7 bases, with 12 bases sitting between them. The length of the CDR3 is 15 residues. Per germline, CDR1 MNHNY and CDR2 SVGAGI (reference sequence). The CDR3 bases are TGTGCCAGCAGTTACGGGGGGGCCGGGAATTCACCCCTCCACTTT. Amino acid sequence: CASSYGGAGNSPLHF.

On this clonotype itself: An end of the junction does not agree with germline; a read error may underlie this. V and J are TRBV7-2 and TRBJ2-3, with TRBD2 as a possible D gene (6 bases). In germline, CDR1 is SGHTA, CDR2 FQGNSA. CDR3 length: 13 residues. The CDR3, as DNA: TGTGCCAGCAGCTTCAAAGGGGAGGATACGCAGTATTTC. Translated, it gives CASSFKGEDTQYF.

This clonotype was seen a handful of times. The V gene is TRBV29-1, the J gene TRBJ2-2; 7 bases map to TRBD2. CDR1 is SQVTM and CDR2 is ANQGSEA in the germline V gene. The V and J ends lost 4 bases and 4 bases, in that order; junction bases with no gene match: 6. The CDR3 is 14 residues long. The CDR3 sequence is CSVGGGSGTGELFF. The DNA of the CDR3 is TGCAGCGTTGGCGGCGGGAGCGGCACCGGGGAGCTGTTTTTT.

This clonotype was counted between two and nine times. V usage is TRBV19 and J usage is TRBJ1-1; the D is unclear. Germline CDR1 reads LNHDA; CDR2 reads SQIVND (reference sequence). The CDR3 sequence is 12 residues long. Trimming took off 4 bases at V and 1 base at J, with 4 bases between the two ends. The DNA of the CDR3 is TGTGCCAGTAGTAACAGGAACACTGAAGCTTTCTTT. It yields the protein CASSNRNTEAFF.

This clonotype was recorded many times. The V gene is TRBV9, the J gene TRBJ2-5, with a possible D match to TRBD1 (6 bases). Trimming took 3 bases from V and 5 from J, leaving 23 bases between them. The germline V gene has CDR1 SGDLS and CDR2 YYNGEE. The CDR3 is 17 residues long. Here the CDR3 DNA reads TGTGCCAGCAGCGGAGGGGGAGTAAATCCCAAACTGGAGACCCAGTACTTC. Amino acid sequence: CASSGGGVNPKLETQYF.

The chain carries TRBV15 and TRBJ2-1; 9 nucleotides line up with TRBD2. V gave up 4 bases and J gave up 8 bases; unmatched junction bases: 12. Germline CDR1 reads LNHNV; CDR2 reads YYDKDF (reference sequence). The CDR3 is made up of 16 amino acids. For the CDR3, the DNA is TGTGCCACCAGCATCCCCGAACCAGCGGGGGGTGATGAGCAGTTCTTC. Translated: CATSIPEPAGGDEQFF.

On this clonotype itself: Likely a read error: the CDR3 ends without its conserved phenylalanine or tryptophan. The CDR3 sequence is CASSGSDRVNEQFL. The CDR3 nucleotides read TGTGCCAGCAGTGGATCCGACAGGGTCAATGAGCAGTTCCTC. The genes are TRBV2 and TRBJ2-1; 7 bases are a match to TRBD1. There are 14 residues in the CDR3. Trimming at V came to 4 bases and at J to 6 bases, leaving 6 bases not matched to a gene. Germline lookup yields CDR1 SNHLY and CDR2 FYNNEI.

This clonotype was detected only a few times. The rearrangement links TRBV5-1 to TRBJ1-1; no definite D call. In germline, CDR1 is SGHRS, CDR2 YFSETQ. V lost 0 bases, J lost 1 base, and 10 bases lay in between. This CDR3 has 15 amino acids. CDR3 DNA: TGCGCCAGCAGCTTGGGCCCGACGGGGAACACTGAAGCTTTCTTT. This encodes CASSLGPTGNTEAFF.

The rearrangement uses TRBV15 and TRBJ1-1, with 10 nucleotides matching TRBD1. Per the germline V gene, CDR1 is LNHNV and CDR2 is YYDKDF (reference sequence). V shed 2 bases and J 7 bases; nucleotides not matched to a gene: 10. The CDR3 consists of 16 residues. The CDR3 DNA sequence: TGTGCCACCAGCAGACCATTTCCGGGACAGGGGAATGAAGCTTTCTTT. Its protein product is CATSRPFPGQGNEAFF. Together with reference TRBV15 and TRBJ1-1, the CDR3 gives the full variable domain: DAMVIQNPRYQVTQFGKPVTLSCSQTLNHNVMYWYQQKSSQAPKLLFHYYDKDFNNEADTPDNFQSRRPNTSFCFLDIRSPGLGDTAMYLCATSRPFPGQGNEAFFGQGTRLTVV.

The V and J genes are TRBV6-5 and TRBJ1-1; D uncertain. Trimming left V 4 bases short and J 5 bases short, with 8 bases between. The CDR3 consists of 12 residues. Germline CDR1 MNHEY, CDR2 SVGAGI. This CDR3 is CASSSPRTEAFF. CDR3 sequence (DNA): TGTGCCAGCAGTTCCCCGAGGACTGAAGCTTTCTTT.